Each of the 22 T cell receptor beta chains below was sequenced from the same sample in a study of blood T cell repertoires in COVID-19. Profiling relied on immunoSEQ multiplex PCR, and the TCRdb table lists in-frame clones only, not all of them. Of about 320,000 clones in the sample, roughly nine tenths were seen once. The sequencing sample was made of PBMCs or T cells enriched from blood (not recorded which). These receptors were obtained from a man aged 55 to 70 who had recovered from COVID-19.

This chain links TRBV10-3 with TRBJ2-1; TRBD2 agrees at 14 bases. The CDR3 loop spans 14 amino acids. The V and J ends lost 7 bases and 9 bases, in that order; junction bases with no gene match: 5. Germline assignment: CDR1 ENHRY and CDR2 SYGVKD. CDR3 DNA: TGTGCCATCACCGGGACTAGCGGGGGAGGTGAGCAGTTCTTC. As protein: CAITGTSGGGEQFF.

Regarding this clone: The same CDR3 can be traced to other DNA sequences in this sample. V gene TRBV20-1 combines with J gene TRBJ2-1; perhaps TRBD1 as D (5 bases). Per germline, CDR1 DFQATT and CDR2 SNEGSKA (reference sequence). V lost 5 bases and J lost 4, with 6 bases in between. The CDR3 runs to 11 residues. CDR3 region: CSADSYNEQFF. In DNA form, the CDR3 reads TGCAGTGCTGACAGTTACAATGAGCAGTTCTTC.

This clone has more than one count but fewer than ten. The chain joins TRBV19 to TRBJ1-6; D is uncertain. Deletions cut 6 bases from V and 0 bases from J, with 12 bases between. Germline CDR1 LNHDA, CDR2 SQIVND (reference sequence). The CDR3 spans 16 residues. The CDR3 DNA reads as TGTGCCAGTAGGGCCGGAGCGGGCTCCTATAATTCACCCCTCCACTTT. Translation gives CASRAGAGSYNSPLHF.

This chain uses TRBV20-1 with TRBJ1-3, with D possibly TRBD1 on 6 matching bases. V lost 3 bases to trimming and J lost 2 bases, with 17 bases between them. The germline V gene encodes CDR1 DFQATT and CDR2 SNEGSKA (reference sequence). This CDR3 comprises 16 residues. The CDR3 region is CSASRSRTAPGNTIYF. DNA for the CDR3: TGCAGTGCTAGTCGCTCGAGGACAGCTCCTGGAAACACCATATATTTT.

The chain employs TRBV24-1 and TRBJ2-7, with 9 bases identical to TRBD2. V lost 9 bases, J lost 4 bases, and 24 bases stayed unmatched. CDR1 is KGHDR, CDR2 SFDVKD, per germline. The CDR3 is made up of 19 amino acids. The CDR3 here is CATPTGVFPVAGGLYEQYF. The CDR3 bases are TGTGCCACCCCCACTGGTGTTTTTCCGGTTGCGGGAGGGCTATACGAGCAGTACTTC.

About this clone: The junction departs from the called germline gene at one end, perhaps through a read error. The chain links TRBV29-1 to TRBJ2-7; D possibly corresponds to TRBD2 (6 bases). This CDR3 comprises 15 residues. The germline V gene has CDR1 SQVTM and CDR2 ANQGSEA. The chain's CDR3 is CSVEGDSRSSYEQYF. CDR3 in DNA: TGCAGCGTCGAAGGGGACTCCAGGAGCTCCTACGAGCAGTACTTC.

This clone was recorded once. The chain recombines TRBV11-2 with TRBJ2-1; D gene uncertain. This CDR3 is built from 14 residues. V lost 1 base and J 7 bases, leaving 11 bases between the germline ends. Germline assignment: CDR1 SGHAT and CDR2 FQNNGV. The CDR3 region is CASSLVQDRNEQFF. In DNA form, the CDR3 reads TGTGCCAGCAGCTTAGTTCAGGATAGGAATGAGCAGTTCTTC.

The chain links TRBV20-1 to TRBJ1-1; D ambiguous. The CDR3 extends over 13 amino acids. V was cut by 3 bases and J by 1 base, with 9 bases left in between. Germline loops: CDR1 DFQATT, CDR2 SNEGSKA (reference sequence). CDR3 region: CSASRHPNTEAFF. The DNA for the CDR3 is TGCAGTGCTAGTCGACACCCGAACACTGAAGCTTTCTTT.

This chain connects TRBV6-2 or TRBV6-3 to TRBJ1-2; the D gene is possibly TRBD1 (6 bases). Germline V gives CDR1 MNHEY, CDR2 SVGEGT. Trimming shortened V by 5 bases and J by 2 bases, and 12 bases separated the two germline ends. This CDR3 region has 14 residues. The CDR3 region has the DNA TGTGCCAGCAGTCACAAACAGGGCAACTATGGCTACACCTTC. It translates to CASSHKQGNYGYTF.

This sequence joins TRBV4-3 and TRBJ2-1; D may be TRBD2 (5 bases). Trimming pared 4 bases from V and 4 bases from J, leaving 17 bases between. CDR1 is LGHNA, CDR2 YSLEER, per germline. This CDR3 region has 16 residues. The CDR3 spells CASSLVADRGYNEQFF. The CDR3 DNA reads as TGCGCCAGCAGCCTTGTCGCCGACCGCGGGTACAATGAGCAGTTCTTC.

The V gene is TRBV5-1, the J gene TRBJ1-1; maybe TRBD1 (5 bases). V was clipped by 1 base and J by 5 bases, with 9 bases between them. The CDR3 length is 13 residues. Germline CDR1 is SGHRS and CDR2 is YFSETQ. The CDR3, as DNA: TGCGCCAGCAGCTTGTTTGGGGGGACTGAAGCTTTCTTT. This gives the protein CASSLFGGTEAFF.

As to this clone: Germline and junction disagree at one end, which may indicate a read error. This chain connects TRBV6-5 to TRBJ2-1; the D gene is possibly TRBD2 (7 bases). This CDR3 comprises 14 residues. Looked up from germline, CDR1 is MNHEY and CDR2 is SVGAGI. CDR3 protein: CASSYAEAGARVIF. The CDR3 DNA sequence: TGTGCCAGCAGTTACGCTGAGGCGGGGGCCCGTGTCATCTTC.

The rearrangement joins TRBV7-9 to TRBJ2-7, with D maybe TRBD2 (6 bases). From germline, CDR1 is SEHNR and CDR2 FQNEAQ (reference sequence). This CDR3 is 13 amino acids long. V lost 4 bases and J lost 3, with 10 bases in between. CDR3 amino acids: CASSSGTFYEQYF. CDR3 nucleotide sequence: TGTGCCAGCAGCTCAGGGACTTTCTACGAGCAGTACTTC.

The CDR3 is CASSSGLAGGLTQETQYF. The CDR3 region has the DNA TGTGCCAGCAGCTCGGGACTAGCGGGAGGCCTAACCCAAGAGACCCAGTACTTC. This chain links TRBV5-4 with TRBJ2-5; TRBD2 matches at 15 bases. The CDR3 is made up of 18 amino acids. Looked up from germline, CDR1 is SGHNT and CDR2 is YYREEE (reference sequence). Trimming cost V 3 bases and J 1 base; bases outside gene matches: 7. The full variable domain, completed using reference TRBV5-4 and TRBJ2-5, is ETGVTQSPTHLIKTRGQQVTLRCSSQSGHNTVSWYQQALGQGPQFIFQYYREEENGRGNFPPRFSGLQFPNYSSELNVNALELDDSALYLCASSSGLAGGLTQETQYFGPGTRLLVL.

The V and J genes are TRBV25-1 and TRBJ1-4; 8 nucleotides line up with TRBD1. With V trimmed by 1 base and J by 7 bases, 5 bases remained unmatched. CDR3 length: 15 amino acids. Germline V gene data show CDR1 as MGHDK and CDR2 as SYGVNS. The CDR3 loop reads CASSESTGGREKLFF. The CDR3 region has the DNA TGTGCCAGCAGTGAATCTACAGGGGGTCGTGAAAAACTGTTTTTT.

The CDR3 DNA is TGTGCCAGCAGTGAGCTAGGACAGGGAGGTTCACCCCTCCACTTT. It specifies CASSELGQGGSPLHF. This chain connects TRBV2 to TRBJ1-6; TRBD1 agrees at 8 bases. The length of the CDR3 is 15 residues. The germline V gene encodes CDR1 SNHLY and CDR2 FYNNEI. The V segment lost 3 bases and the J segment 9 bases; nucleotides outside the gene matches: 7.

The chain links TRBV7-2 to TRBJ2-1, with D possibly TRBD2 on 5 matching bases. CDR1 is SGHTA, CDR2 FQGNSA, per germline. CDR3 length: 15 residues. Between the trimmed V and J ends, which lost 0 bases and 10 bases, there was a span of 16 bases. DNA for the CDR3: TGTGCCAGCAGCTTAGCGGCTAGCACCCTTAGCGAGCAGTTCTTC. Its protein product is CASSLAASTLSEQFF.

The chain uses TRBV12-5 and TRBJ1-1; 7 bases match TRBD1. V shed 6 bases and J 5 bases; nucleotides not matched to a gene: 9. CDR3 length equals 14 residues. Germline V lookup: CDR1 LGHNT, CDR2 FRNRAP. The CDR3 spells CASGVGGEYTEAFF. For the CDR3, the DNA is TGTGCTAGTGGCGTAGGGGGCGAGTATACTGAAGCTTTCTTT.

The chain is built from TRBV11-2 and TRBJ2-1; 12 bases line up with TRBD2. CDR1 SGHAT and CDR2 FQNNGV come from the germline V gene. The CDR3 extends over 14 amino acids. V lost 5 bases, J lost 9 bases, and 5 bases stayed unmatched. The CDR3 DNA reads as TGTGCCAGCAGCACAGGACTAGCGGGGAGTGAGCAGTTCTTC. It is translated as CASSTGLAGSEQFF.

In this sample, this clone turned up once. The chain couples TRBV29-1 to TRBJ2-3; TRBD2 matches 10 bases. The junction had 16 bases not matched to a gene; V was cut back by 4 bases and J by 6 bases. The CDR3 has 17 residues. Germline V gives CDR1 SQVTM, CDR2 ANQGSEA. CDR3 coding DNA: TGCAGCGTTGGGACTAGCGGAAGTAGTGTAGGGACTGATACGCAGTATTTT. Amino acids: CSVGTSGSSVGTDTQYF.

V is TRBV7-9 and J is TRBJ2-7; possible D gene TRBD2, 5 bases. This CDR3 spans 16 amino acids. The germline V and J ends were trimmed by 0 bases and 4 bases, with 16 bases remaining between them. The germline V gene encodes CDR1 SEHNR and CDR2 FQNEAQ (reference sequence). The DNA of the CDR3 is TGTGCCAGCAGCTTAGCGCGGCTAGCCGACGGGTACGAGCAGTACTTC. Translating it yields CASSLARLADGYEQYF. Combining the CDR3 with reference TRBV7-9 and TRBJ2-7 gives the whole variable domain DTGVSQNPRHKITKRGQNVTFRCDPISEHNRLYWYRQTLGQGPEFLTYFQNEAQLEKSRLLSDRFSAERPKGSFSTLEIQRTEQGDSAMYLCASSLARLADGYEQYFGPGTRLTVT.

The CDR3: CASSFDPSGNEQYF. The CDR3 region has the DNA TGTGCCAGCAGCTTTGACCCATCGGGGAACGAGCAGTACTTC. The chain uses TRBV5-4 and TRBJ2-7; a possible D gene is TRBD2 (5 bases). Trimming cost V 2 bases and J 5 bases, with 14 bases left between them. The length of the CDR3 is 14 residues. Per the germline V gene, CDR1 is SGHNT and CDR2 is YYREEE (reference sequence).